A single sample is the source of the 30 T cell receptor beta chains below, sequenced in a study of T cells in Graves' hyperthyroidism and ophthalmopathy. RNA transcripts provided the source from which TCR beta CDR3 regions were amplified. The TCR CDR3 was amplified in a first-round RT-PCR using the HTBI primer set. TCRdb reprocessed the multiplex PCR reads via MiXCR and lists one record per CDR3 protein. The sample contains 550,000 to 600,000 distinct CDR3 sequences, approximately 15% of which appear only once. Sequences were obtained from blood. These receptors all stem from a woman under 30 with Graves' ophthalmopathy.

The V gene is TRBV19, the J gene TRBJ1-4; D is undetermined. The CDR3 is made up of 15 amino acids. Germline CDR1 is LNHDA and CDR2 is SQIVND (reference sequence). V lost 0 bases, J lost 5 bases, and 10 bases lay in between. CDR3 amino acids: CASSIDGGPNEKLFF. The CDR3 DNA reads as TGTGCCAGTAGTATAGATGGTGGTCCCAATGAAAAACTGTTTTTT.

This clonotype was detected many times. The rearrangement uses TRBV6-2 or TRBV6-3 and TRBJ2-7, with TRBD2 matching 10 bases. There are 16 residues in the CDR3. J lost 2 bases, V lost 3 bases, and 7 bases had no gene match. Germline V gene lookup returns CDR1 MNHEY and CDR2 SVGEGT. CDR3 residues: CASSYPGLAPTYEQYF. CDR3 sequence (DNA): TGTGCCAGCAGTTATCCGGGACTAGCGCCGACCTACGAGCAGTACTTC.

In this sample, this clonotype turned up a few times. The CDR3 DNA follows: TGTGCCAGCAGCCCCGACCGGGACTTCTTTTTAGATACGCAGTATTTT. It translates to CASSPDRDFFLDTQYF. The genes are TRBV5-4 and TRBJ2-3; maybe TRBD2 (6 bases). V lost 4 bases and J 5 bases, leaving 20 bases between the germline ends. This CDR3 has 16 residues. In germline, CDR1 is SGHNT, CDR2 YYREEE (reference sequence).

CDR3: CASSFQIPGRAGSGANVLTF. Written as DNA, the CDR3 is TGTGCCAGCAGCTTCCAGATTCCAGGGAGGGCAGGCTCTGGGGCCAACGTCCTGACTTTC. The J gene is TRBJ2-6, the V gene TRBV6-1, with 7 positions matching TRBD2. V lost 6 bases and J lost 0; bases outside the gene matches: 17. Germline CDR1 MNHNS, CDR2 SASEGT. This CDR3 is 20 amino acids long.

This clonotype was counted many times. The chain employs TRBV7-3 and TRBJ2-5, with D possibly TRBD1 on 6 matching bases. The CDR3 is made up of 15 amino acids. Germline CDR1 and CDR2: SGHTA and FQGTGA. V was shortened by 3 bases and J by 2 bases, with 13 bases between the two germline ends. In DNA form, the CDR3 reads TGTGCCAGCAGCTTGAGCTACAGGGTACAAGAGACCCAGTACTTC. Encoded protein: CASSLSYRVQETQYF.

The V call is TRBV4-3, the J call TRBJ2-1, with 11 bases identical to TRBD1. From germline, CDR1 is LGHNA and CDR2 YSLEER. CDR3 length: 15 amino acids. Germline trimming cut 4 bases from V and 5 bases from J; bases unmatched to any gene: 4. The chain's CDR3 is CASSRGGQGDNEQFF. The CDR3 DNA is TGCGCCAGCAGCCGAGGGGGACAGGGGGACAATGAGCAGTTCTTC.

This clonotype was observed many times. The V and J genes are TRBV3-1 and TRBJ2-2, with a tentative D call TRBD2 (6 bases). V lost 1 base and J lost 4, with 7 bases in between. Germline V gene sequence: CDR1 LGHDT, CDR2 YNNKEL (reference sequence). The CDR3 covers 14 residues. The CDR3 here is CASSQGGTTGELFF. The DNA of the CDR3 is TGTGCCAGCAGCCAAGGCGGGACCACCGGGGAGCTGTTTTTT.

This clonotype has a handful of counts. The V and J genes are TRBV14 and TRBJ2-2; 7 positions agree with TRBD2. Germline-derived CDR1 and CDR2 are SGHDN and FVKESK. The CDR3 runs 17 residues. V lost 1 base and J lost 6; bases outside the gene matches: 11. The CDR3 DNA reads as TGTGCCAGCAGCCAAGTCATTTGGACTAGTCGCGCCGGGGAGCTGTTTTTT. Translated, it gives CASSQVIWTSRAGELFF.

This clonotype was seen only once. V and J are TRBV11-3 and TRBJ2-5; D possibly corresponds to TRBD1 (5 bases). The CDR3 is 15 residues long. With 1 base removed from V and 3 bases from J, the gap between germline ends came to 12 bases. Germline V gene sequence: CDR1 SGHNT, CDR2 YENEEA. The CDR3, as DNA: TGTGCCAGCAGCTTAGGACAGCCTGCCAAAGAGACCCAGTACTTC. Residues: CASSLGQPAKETQYF.

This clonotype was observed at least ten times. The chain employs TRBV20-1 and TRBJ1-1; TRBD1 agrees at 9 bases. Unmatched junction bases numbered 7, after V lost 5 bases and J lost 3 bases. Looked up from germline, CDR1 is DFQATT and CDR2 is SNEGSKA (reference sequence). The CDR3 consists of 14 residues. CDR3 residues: CSASTGGADTEAFF. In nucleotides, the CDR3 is TGCAGTGCTTCCACAGGGGGCGCTGACACTGAAGCTTTCTTT.

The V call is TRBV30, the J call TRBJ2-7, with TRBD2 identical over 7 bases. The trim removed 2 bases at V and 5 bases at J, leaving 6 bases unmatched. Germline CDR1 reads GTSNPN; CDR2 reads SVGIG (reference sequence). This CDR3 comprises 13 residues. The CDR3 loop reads CAWSSAGFDEQYF. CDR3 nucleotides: TGTGCCTGGAGTTCAGCGGGATTCGACGAGCAGTACTTC. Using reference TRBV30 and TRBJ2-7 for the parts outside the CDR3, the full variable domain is SQTIHQWPATLVQPVGSPLSLECTVEGTSNPNLYWYRQAAGRGLQLLFYSVGIGQISSEVPQNLSASRPQDRQFILSSKKLLLSDSGFYLCAWSSAGFDEQYFGPGTRLTVT.

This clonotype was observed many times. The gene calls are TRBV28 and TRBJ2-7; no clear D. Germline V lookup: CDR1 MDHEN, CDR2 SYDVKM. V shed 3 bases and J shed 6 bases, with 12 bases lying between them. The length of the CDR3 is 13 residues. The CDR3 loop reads CASSFLSGGEQYF. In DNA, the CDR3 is TGTGCCAGCAGTTTCCTTTCAGGTGGCGAGCAGTACTTC.

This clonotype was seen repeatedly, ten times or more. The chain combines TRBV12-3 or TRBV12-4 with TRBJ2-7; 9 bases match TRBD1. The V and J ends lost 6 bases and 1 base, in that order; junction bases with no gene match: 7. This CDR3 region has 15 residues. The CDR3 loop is CASSLSGQGSYEQYF. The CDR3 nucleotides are TGTGCCAGCAGCTTATCGGGACAGGGATCCTACGAGCAGTACTTC.

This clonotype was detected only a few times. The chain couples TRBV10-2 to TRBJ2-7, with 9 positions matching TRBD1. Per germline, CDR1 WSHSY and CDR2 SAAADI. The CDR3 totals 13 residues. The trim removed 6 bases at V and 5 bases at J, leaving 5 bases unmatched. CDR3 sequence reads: CASRFTGGDEQYF. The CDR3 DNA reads TGCGCCAGCAGGTTCACAGGGGGCGACGAGCAGTACTTC.

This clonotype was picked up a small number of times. The CDR3 here is CASSPVGGASSYEQYF. The DNA for the CDR3 is TGTGCCAGCAGCCCGGTGGGGGGCGCAAGCTCCTACGAGCAGTACTTC. The chain recombines TRBV5-4 with TRBJ2-7; the D call may be TRBD1 or TRBD2 (6 bases each). The CDR3 is made up of 16 amino acids. Germline V gene data show CDR1 as SGHNT and CDR2 as YYREEE (reference sequence). With 4 bases removed from V and 0 bases from J, the gap between germline ends came to 17 bases.

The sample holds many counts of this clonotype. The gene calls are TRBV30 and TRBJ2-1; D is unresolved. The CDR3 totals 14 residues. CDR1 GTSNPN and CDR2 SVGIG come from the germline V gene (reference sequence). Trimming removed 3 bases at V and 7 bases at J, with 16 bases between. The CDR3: CAWSGRYLLNEQFF. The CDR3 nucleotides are TGTGCCTGGAGCGGGCGTTACCTCTTAAATGAGCAGTTCTTC.

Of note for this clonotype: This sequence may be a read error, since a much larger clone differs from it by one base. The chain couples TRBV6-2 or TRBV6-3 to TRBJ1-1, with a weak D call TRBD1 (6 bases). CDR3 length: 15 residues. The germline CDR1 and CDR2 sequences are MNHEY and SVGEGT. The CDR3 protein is CASRLTGHSNTEASF. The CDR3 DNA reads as TGTGCCAGCAGGCTTACGGGACACTCGAACACTGAAGCTTCCTTT.

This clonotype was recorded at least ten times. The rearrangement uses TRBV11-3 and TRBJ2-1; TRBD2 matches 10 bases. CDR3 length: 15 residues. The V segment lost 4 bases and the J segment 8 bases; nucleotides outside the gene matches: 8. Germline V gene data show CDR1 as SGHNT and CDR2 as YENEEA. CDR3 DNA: TGTGCCAGCAGCTGGGGACTAGCGCTAGGAGATGAGCAGTTCTTC. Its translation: CASSWGLALGDEQFF.

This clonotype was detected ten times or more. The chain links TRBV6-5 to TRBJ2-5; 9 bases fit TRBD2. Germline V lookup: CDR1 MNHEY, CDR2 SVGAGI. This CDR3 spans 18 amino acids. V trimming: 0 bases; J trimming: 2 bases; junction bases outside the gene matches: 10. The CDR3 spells CASSYSLAGLRQQETQYF. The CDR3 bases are TGTGCCAGCAGTTACTCACTAGCGGGCCTAAGGCAGCAAGAGACCCAGTACTTC.

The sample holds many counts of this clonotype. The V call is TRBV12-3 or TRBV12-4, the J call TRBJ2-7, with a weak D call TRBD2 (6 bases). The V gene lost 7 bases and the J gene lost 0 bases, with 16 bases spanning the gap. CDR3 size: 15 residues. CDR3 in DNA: TGTGCCAGCACAGCGGAGGGACCGAACTCCTACGAGCAGTACTTC. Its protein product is CASTAEGPNSYEQYF.

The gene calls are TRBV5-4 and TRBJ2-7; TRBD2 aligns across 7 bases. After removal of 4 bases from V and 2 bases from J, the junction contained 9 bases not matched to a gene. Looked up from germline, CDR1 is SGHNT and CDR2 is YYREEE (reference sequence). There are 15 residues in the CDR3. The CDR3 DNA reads TGTGCCAGCAGCCCGATGGGGGGGTCCGCCTACGAGCAGTACTTC. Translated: CASSPMGGSAYEQYF.

CDR3: CASRTTGTSYEQYF. The CDR3 coding sequence is TGTGCCAGCAGGACCACAGGGACCTCCTACGAGCAGTACTTC. The V call is TRBV7-3, the J call TRBJ2-7; a possible D gene is TRBD1 (6 bases). Trimming removed 6 bases from V and 0 bases from J, with 12 bases in between. Germline CDR1 reads SGHTA; CDR2 reads FQGTGA. This CDR3 spans 14 amino acids.

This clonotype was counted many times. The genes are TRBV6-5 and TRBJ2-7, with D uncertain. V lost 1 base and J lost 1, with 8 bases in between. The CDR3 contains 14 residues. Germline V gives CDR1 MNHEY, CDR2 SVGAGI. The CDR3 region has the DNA TGTGCCAGCAGTTACTGGCAGACTTCCTACGAGCAGTACTTC. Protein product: CASSYWQTSYEQYF.

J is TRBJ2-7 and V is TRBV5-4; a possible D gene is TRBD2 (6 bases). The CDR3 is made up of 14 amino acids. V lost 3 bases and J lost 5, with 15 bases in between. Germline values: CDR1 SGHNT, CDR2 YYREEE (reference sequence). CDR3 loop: CASSWRGSLNEQYF. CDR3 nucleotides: TGTGCCAGCAGCTGGAGGGGTTCCTTAAACGAGCAGTACTTC.

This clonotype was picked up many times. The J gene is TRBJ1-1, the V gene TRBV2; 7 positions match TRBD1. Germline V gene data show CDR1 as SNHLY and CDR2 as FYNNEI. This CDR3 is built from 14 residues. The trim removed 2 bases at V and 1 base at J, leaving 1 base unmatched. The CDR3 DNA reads TGTGCCAGCAGTGAAAGGACAGGGAACACTGAAGCTTTCTTT. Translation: CASSERTGNTEAFF.

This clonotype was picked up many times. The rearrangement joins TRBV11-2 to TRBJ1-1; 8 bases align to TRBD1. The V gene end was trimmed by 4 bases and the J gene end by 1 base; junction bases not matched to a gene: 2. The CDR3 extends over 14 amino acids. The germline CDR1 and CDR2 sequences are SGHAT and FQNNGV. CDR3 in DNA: TGTGCCAGCAGCTCAGGGGGCGGGAACACTGAAGCTTTCTTT. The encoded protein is CASSSGGGNTEAFF.

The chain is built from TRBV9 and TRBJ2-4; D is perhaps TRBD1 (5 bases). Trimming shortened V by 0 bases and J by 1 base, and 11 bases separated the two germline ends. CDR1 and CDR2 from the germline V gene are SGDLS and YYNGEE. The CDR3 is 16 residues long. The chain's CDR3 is CASSVDGRAAKNIQYF. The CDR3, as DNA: TGTGCCAGCAGCGTAGATGGCAGGGCGGCCAAAAACATTCAGTACTTC.

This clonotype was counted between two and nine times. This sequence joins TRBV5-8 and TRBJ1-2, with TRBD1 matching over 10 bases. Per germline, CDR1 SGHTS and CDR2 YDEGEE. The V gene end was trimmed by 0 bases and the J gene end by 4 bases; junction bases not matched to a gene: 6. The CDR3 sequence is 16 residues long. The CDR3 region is CASSLGTGTGVYGYTF. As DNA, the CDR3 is TGTGCCAGCAGCTTGGGGACCGGGACAGGGGTCTATGGCTACACCTTC.

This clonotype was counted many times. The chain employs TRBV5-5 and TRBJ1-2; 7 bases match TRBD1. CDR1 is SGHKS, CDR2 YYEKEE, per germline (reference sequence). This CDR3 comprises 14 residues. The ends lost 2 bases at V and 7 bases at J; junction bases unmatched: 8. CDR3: CASSLGTVLIGYTF. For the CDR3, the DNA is TGTGCCAGCAGCTTAGGGACAGTGTTGATTGGCTACACCTTC.

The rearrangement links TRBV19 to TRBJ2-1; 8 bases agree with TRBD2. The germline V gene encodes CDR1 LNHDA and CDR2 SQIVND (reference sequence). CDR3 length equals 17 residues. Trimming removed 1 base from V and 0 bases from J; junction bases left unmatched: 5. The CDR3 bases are TGTGCCAGTAGTATAGGGGCTAGCGGGTTCTCCTACAATGAGCAGTTCTTC. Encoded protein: CASSIGASGFSYNEQFF.